This TCR beta chain originates from a study of T-cell reconstitution after alpha-beta-depleted transplantation in children. Findings of the study overall: Where alpha-beta T cells came from about two months after transplant was reportedly several hundred expanded graft clones. Among T cells one year after transplant, newly produced cells accounted for most counts and diversity. Surviving recipient T cells and thymic progenitors underlay high day-60 TCRbeta diversity in some patients.

Germline-derived CDR1 and CDR2 are MNHEY and SVGEGT. V trimming: 6 bases; J trimming: 3 bases; junction bases outside the gene matches: 4. The CDR3 runs 14 residues. In regard to this clonotype: Its specificity is not known.

The TCRbeta library incorporated unique molecular identifiers. A single record per CDR3 protein comes from TCRdb applying MiXCR to the PCR reads. The sample has about 76,000 distinct CDR3 sequences; 13% to 15% are singletons. Sequenced here: PBMCs, mostly from graft donor cells, sampled 180 days after TCRalphabeta/CD19-depleted stem cell transplant. The receptor's source is a male patient between 2 and 10 years old who had a stem cell transplant for acute lymphoblastic leukemia, so the T cells may come from the graft donor. The chain couples TRBV6-2 or TRBV6-3 to TRBJ2-2, with TRBD2 matching 7 bases. The CDR3 loop reads CASRERGYTGELFF. CDR3 DNA sequence: TGTGCCAGCAGGGAGCGGGGATACACCGGGGAGCTGTTTTTT.